This TCR beta chain was recovered during a study of shared clonotypes between healthy human individuals. Germline-derived CDR1 and CDR2 are SQVTM and ANQGSEA. The CDR3 consists of 13 residues. Trimming left V 7 bases short and J 0 bases short, with 13 bases between. This clone was picked up one time. Its antigen remains unknown. Participating donors were healthy, HIV-negative adults free of recent acute infections or vaccinations. A CD45RA+ naive subset and a CD45RA-negative memory subset were split from CD4+ cells. Study-level findings and limits: Clonotype sharing among donors was thought likely to change with sequencing depth.

Genomic DNA from each subset was divided evenly over several immunoSEQ plates. TCRdb's copy holds only in-frame clones and misses some; the assay was immunoSEQ multiplex PCR. The sample has 2 million to 2.5 million clones; approximately 93% are singletons. This chain uses TRBV29-1 with TRBJ2-7; TRBD1 might be the D (6 bases). What was sequenced was naive CD4+ T cells from PBMCs. Subset: CD45RA+ positively selected. This clonotype was obtained from a man younger than 30 in good health. Some clones in this sample may be carry-over from other donors' samples. Here the CDR3 DNA reads TGCAGCGCTAGGACAGTGAGCTCCTACGAGCAGTACTTC. This gives the protein CSARTVSSYEQYF.